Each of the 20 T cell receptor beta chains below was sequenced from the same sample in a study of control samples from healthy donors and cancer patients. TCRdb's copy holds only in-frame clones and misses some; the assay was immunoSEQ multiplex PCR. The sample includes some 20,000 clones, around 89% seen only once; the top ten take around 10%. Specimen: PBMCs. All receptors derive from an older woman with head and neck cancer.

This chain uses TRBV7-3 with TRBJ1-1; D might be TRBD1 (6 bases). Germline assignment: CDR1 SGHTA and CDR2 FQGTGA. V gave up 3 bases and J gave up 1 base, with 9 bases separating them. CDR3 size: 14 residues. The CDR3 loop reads CASSFGGQNTEAFF. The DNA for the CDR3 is TGTGCCAGCAGCTTCGGGGGCCAGAACACTGAAGCTTTCTTT.

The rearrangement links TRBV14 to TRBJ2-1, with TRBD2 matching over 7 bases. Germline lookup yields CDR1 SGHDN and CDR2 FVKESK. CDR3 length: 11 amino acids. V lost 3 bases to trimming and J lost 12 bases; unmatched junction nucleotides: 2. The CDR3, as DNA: TGTGCCAGCAGCCACGGGACTACGCAGTTCTTC. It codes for CASSHGTTQFF. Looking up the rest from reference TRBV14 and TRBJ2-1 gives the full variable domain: EAGVTQFPSHSVIEKGQTVTLRCDPISGHDNLYWYRRVMGKEIKFLLHFVKESKQDESGMPNNRFLAERTGGTYSTLKVQPAELEDSGVYFCASSHGTTQFFGPGTRLTVL.

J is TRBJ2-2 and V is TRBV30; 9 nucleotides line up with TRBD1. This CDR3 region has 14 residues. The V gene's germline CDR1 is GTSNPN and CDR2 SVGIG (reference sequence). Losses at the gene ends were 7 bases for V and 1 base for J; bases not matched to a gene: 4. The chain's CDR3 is CALPGQGNTGELFF. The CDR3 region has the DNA TGTGCCTTACCGGGACAGGGGAACACCGGGGAGCTGTTTTTT.

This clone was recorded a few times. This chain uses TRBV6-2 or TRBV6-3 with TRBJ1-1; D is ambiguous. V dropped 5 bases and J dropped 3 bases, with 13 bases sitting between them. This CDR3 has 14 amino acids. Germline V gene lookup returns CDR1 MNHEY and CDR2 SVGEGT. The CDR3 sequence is CASSAFWADTEAFF. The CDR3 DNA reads TGTGCCAGCAGTGCTTTTTGGGCGGACACTGAAGCTTTCTTT.

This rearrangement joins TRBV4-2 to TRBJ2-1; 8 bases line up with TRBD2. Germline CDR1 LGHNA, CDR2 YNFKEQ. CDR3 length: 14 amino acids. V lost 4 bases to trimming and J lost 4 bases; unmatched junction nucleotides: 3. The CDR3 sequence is CASSLSGGYNEQFF. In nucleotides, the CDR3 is TGTGCCAGCAGCCTTTCGGGAGGGTACAATGAGCAGTTCTTC.

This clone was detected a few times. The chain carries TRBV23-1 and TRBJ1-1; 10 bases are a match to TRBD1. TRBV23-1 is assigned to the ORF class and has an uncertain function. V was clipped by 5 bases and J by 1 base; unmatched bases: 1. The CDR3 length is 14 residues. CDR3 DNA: TGCGCCAGCAGTAGGACAGGGGGGAACACTGAAGCTTTCTTT. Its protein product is CASSRTGGNTEAFF.

The CDR3 sequence is CASKNTNRDTEAFF. The CDR3 bases are TGTGCCAGCAAGAACACAAACAGGGACACTGAAGCTTTCTTT. This rearrangement joins TRBV6-5 to TRBJ1-1, with D tentatively TRBD1 (6 bases). This CDR3 contains 14 residues. Trimming took off 7 bases at V and 3 bases at J, with 15 bases between the two ends. The V gene's germline CDR1 is MNHEY and CDR2 SVGAGI.

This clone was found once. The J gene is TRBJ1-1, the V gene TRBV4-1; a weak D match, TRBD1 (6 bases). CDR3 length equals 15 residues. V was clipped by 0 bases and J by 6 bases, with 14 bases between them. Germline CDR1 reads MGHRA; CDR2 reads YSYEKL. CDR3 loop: CASSQEPHRGPEAFF. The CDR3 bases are TGCGCCAGCAGCCAAGAACCCCATCGGGGGCCTGAAGCTTTCTTT.

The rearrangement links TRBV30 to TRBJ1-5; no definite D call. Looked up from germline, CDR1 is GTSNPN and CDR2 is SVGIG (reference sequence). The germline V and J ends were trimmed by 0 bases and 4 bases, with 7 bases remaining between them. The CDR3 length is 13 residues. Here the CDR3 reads CAWSVDENQPQHF. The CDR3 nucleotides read TGTGCCTGGAGTGTAGACGAGAATCAGCCCCAGCATTTT.

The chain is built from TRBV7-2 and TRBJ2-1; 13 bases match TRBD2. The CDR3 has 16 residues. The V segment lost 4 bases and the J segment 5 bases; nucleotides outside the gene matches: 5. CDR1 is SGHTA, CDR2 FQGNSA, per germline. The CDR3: CASSSTSGRANNEQFF. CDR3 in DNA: TGTGCCAGCAGCTCCACTAGCGGGAGGGCTAACAATGAGCAGTTCTTC.

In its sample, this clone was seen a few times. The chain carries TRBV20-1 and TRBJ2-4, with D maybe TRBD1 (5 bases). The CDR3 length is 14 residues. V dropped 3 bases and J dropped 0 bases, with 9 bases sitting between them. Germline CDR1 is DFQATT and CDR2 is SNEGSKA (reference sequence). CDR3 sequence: CSASPQGAKNIQYF. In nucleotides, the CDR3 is TGCAGTGCTAGTCCCCAGGGAGCCAAAAACATTCAGTACTTC.

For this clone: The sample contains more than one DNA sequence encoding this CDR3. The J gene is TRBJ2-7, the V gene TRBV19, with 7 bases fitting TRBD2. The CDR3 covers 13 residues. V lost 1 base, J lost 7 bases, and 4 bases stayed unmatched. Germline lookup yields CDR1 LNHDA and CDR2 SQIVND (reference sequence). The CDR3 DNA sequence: TGTGCCAGTAGTATAGGACTAGCAAGTGAGCAGTACTTC. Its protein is CASSIGLASEQYF.

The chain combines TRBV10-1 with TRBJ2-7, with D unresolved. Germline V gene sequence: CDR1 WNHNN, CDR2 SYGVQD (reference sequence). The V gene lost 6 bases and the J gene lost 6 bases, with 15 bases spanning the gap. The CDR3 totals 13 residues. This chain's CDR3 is CASSWTPRGEQYF. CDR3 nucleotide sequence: TGCGCCAGCAGCTGGACCCCTCGTGGCGAGCAGTACTTC.

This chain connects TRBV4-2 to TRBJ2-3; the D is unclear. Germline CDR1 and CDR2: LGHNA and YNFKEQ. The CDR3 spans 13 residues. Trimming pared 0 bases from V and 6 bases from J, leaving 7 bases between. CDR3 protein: CASSQDVGDTQYF. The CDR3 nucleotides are TGTGCCAGCAGCCAAGATGTGGGCGATACGCAGTATTTT.

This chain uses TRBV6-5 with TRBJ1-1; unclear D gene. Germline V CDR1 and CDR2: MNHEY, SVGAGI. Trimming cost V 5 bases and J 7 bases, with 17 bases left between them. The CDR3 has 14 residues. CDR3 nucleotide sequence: TGTGCCAGCAGTACGAACCAAAGGGTTAGTGAAGCTTTCTTT. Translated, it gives CASSTNQRVSEAFF.

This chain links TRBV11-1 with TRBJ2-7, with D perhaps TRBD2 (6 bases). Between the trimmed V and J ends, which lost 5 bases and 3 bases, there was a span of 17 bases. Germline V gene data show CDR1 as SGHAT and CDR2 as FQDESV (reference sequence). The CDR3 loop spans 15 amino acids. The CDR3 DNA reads TGTGCCAGCAGCCCGCCTAGCGCTTTGCACTACGAGCAGTACTTC. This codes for CASSPPSALHYEQYF.

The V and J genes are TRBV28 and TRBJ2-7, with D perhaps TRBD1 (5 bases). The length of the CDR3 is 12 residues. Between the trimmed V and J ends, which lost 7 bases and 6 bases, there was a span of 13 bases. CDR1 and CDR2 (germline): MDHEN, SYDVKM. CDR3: CASTRRGLEQYF. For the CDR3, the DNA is TGTGCCAGCACAAGAAGGGGCCTCGAGCAGTACTTC. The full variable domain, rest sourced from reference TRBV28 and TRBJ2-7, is DVKVTQSSRYLVKRTGEKVFLECVQDMDHENMFWYRQDPGLGLRLIYFSYDVKMKEKGDIPEGYSVSREKKERFSLILESASTNQTSMYLCASTRRGLEQYFGPGTRLTVT.

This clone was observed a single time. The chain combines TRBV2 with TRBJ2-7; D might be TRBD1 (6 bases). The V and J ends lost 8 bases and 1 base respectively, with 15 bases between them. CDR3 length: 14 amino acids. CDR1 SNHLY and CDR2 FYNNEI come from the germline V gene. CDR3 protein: CASRQRDISYEQYF. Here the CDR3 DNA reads TGTGCCAGCCGACAACGGGACATATCCTACGAGCAGTACTTC.

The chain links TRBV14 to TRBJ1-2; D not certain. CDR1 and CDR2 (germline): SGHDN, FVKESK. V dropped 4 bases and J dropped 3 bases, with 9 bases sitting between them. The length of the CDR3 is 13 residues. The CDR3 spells CASSPSRDYGYTF. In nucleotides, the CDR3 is TGTGCCAGCAGCCCCAGCCGGGACTATGGCTACACCTTC.

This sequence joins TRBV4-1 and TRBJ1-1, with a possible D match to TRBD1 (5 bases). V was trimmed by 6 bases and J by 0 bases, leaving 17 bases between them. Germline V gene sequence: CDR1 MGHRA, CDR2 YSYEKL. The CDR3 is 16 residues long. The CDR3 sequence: CASSYWGGFMNTEAFF. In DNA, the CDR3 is TGCGCCAGCAGTTACTGGGGGGGTTTCATGAACACTGAAGCTTTCTTT.